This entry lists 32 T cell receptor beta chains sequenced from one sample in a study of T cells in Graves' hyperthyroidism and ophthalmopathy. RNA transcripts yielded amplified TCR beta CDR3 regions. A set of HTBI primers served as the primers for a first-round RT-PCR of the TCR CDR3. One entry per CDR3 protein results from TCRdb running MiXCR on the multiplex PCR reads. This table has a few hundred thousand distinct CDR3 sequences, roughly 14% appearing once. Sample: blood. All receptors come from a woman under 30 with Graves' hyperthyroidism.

The CDR3 DNA reads as TGCAGTGCCCCGGGACAGAGGCTCGCTTTCTTT. It encodes CSAPGQRLAFF. The chain joins TRBV20-1 to TRBJ1-1, with TRBD1 matching over 7 bases. Germline V CDR1 and CDR2: DFQATT, SNEGSKA (reference sequence). Trimming took 6 bases from V and 11 from J; bases not matched to a gene: 9. The CDR3 sequence is 11 residues long.

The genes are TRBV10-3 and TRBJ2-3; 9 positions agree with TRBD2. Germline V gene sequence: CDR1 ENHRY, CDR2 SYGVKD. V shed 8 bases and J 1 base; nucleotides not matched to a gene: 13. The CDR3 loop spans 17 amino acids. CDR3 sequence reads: CAIEATREGKGTDTQYF. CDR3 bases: TGTGCCATCGAGGCAACGCGGGAGGGAAAGGGCACAGATACGCAGTATTTT.

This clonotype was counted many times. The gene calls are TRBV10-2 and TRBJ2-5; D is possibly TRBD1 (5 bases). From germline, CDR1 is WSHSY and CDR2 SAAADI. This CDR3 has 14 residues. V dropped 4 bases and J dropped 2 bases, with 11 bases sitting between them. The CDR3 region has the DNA TGCGCCAGCAGTGTGACAGTGGGGCAAGAGACCCAGTACTTC. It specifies CASSVTVGQETQYF.

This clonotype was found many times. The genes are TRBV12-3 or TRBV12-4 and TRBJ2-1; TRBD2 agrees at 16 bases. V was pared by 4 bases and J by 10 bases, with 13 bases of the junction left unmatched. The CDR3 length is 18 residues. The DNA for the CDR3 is TGTGCCAGCAGTTATGTCCCGGGACTAGCGGGAGGGCCGTGGGAGCAGTTCTTC. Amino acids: CASSYVPGLAGGPWEQFF.

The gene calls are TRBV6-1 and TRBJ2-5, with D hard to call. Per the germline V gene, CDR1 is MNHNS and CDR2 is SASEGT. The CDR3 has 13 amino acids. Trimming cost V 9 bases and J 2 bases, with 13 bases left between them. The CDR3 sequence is CASTGGGQETQYF. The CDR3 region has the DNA TGTGCCAGTACGGGTGGTGGGCAAGAGACCCAGTACTTC.

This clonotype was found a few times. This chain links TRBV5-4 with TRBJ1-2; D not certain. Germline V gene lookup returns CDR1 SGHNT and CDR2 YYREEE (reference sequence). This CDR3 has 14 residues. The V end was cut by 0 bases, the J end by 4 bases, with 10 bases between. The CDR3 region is CASSLGADLYGYTF. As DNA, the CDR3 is TGTGCCAGCAGCTTGGGGGCCGACCTCTATGGCTACACCTTC. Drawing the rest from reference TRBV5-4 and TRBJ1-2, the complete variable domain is ETGVTQSPTHLIKTRGQQVTLRCSSQSGHNTVSWYQQALGQGPQFIFQYYREEENGRGNFPPRFSGLQFPNYSSELNVNALELDDSALYLCASSLGADLYGYTFGSGTRLTVV.

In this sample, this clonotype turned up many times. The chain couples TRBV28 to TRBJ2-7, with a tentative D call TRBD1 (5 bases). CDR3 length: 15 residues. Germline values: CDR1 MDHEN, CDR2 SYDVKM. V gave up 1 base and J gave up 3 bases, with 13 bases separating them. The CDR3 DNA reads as TGTGCCAGCAGTTTATCGTCAGGGATCCTCTACGAGCAGTACGTC. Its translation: CASSLSSGILYEQYV.

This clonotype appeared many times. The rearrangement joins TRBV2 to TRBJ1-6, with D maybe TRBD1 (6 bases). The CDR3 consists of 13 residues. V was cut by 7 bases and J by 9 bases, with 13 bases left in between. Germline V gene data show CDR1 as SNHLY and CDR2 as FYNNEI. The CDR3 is CASTTGQSSPLHF. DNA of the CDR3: TGTGCCAGCACTACCGGACAGTCTTCACCCCTCCACTTT.

In DNA form, the CDR3 reads TGCGCCAGCAGCCAAAGTTGGGGGGAGGGCCTCGGTGAGCAGTTCTTC. Protein: CASSQSWGEGLGEQFF. The chain employs TRBV4-1 and TRBJ2-1, with 7 nucleotides matching TRBD2. The trim removed 2 bases at V and 9 bases at J, leaving 13 bases unmatched. Germline CDR1 MGHRA, CDR2 YSYEKL. The CDR3 length is 16 residues.

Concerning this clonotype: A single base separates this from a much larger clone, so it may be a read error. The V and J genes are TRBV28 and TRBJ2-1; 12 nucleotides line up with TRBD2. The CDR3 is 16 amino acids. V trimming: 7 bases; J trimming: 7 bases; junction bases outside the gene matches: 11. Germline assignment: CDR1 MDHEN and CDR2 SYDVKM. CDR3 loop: CASTPMGLAGGNEQFF. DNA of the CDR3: TGTGCCAGCACCCCAATGGGGCTAGCGGGAGGGAATGAGCAGTTCTTC.

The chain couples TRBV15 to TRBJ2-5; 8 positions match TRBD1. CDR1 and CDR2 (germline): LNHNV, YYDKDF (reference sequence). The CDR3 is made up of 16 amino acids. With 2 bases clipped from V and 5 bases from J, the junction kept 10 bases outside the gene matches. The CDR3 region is CATSRKDRDSGETQYF. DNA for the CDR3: TGTGCCACCAGCAGAAAGGACAGGGACTCTGGGGAGACCCAGTACTTC.

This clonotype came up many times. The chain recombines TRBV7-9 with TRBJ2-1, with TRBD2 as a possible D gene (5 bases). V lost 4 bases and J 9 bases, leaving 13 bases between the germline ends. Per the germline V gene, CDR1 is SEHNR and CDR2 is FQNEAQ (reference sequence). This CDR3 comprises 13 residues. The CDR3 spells CASSSLVFTEQFF. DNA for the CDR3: TGTGCCAGCAGCTCACTAGTTTTTACTGAGCAGTTCTTC.

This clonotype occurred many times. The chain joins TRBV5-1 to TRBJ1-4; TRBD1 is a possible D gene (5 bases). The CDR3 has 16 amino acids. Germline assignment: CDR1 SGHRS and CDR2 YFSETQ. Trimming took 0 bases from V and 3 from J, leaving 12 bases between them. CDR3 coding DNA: TGCGCCAGCAGCTTGGCCGTGGGGGTACCTAATGAAAAACTGTTTTTT. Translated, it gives CASSLAVGVPNEKLFF. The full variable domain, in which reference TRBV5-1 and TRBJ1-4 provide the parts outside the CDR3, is KAGVTQTPRYLIKTRGQQVTLSCSPISGHRSVSWYQQTPGQGLQFLFEYFSETQRNKGNFPGRFSGRQFSNSRSEMNVSTLELGDSALYLCASSLAVGVPNEKLFFGSGTQLSVL.

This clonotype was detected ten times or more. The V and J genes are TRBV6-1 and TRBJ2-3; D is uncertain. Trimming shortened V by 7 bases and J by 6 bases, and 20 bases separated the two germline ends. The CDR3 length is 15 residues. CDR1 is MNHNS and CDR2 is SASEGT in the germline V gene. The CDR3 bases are TGTGCCAGCACCTCGGCCCCTGCGGCGGCCGATACGCAGTATTTT. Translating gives CASTSAPAAADTQYF.

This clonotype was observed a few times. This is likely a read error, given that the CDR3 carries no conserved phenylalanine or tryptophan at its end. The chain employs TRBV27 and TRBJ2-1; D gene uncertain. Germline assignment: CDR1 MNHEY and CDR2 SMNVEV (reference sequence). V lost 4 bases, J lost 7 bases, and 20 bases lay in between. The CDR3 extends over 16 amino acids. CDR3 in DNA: TGTGCCAGCAGTTCCTCGACCGGTCTGGAGTTAAATGAGCAGTTCTGC. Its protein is CASSSSTGLELNEQFC.

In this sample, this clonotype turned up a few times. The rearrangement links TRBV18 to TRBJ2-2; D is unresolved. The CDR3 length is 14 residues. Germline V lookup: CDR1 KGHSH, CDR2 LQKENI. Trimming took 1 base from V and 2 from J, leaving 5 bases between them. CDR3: CASSPQGNTGELFF. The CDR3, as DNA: TGTGCCAGCTCACCACAAGGTAACACCGGGGAGCTGTTTTTT. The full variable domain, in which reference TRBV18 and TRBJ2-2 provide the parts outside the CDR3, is NAGVMQNPRHLVRRRGQEARLRCSPMKGHSHVYWYRQLPEEGLKFMVYLQKENIIDESGMPKERFSAEFPKEGPSILRIQQVVRGDSAAYFCASSPQGNTGELFFGEGSRLTVL.

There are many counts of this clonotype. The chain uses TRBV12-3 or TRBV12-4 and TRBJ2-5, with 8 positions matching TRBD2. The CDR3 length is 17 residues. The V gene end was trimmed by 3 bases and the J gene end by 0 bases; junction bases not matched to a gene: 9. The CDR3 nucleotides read TGTGCCAGCAGTTTTGGCGGGGGGCCGGGCCACCAAGAGACCCAGTACTTC. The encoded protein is CASSFGGGPGHQETQYF.

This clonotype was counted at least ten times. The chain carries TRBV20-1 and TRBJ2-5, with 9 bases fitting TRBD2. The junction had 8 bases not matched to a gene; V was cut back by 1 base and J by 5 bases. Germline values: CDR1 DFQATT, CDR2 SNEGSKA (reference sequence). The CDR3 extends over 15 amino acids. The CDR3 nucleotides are TGCAGTGCTAGAGGAGGTAGCGGGAGAGGGGAGACCCAGTACTTC. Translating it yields CSARGGSGRGETQYF.

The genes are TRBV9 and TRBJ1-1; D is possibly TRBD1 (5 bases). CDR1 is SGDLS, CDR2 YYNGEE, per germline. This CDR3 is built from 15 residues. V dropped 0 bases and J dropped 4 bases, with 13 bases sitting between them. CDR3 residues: CASSVGPGKGTEAFF. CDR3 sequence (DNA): TGTGCCAGCAGCGTAGGTCCAGGGAAGGGCACTGAAGCTTTCTTT.

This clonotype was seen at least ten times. Here the CDR3 DNA reads TGTGCCAGCAGTTCCGCAGGGGGCTCTGAAAAACTGTTTTTT. Translating gives CASSSAGGSEKLFF. The rearrangement links TRBV27 to TRBJ1-4; 8 bases align to TRBD1. Germline lookup yields CDR1 MNHEY and CDR2 SMNVEV (reference sequence). This CDR3 is 14 amino acids long. The junction had 5 bases not matched to a gene; V was cut back by 4 bases and J by 7 bases.

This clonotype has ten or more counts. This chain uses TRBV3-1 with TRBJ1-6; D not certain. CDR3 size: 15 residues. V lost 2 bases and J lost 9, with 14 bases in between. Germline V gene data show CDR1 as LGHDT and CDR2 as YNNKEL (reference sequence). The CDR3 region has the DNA TGTGCCAGCAGCCAAACGCGGGCAACGGGTTCACCCCTCCACTTT. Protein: CASSQTRATGSPLHF.

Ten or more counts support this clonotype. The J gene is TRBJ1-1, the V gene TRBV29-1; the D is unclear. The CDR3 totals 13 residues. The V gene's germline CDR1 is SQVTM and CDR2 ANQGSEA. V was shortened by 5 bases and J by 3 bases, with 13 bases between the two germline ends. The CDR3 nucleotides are TGCAGCGTTCTGGAAAAACCGGACACTGAAGCTTTCTTT. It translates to CSVLEKPDTEAFF.

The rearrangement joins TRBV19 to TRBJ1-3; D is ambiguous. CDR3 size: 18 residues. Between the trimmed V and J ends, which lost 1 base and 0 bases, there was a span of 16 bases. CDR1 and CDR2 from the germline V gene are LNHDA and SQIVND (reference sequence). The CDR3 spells CASSIASGKGSSGNTIYF. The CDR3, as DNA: TGTGCCAGTAGTATAGCTTCCGGAAAGGGCAGCTCTGGAAACACCATATATTTT.

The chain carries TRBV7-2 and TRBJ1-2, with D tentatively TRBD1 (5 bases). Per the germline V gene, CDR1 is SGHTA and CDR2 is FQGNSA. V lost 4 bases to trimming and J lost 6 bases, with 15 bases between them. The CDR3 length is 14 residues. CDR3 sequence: CASSSNRGRNGYTF. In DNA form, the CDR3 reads TGTGCCAGCAGCTCGAATAGGGGCCGGAATGGCTACACCTTC.

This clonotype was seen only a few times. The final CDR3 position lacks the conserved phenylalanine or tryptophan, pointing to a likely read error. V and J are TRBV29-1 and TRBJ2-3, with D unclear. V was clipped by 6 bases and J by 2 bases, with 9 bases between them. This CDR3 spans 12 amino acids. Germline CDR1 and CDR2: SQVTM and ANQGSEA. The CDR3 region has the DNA TGCAGCGTCCCAGGTTACACAGATACGCAGTATTCT. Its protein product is CSVPGYTDTQYS.

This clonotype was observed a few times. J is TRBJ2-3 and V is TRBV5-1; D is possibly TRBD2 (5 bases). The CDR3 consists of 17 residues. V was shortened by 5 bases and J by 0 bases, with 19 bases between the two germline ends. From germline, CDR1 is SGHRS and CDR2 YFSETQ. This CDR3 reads CASRVVPSGSSTDTQYF. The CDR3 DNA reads TGCGCCAGCAGGGTGGTCCCGAGCGGTTCTAGCACAGATACGCAGTATTTT.

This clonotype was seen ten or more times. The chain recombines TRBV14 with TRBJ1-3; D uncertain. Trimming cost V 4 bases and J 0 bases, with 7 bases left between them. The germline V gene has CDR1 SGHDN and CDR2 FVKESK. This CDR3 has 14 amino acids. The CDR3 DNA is TGTGCCAGCAGCCCTGAGCTCTCTGGAAACACCATATATTTT. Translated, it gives CASSPELSGNTIYF.

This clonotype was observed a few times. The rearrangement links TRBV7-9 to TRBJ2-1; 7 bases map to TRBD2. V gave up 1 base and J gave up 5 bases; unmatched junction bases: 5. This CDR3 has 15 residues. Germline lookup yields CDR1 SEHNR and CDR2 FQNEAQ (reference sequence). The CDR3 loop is CASSLDLAAHNEQFF. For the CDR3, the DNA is TGTGCCAGCAGCTTAGATCTAGCGGCACACAATGAGCAGTTCTTC.

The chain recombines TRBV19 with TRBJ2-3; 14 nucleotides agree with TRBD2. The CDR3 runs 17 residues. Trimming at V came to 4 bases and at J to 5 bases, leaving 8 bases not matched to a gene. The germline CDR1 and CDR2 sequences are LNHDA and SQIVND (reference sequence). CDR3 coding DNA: TGTGCCAGTAGTAATAGGGGACTAGCGGGAGCGGGAGATACGCAGTATTTT. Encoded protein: CASSNRGLAGAGDTQYF.

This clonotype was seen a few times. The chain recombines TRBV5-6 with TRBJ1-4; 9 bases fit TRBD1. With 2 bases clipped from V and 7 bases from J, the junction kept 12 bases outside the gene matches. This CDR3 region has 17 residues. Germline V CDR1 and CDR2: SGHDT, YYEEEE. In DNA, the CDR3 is TGTGCCAGCAGCTTTACTGCCGGGACAGGGAGTTTTGAAAAACTGTTTTTT. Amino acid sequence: CASSFTAGTGSFEKLFF.

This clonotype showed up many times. CDR3 nucleotides: TGCGCCAGCAGCTCCGAGGGGTACGAGCAGTACTTC. Its protein product is CASSSEGYEQYF. V is TRBV5-1 and J is TRBJ2-7, with D perhaps matching TRBD1 or TRBD2 (5 bases each). V dropped 3 bases and J dropped 4 bases, with 8 bases sitting between them. CDR1 and CDR2 from the germline V gene are SGHRS and YFSETQ. The CDR3 length is 12 residues.

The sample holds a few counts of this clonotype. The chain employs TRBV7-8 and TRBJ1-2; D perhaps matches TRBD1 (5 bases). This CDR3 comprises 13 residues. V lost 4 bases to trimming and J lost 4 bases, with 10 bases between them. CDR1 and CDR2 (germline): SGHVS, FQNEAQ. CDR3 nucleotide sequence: TGTGCCAGCAGCTGGGGCGGGGTCTATGGCTACACCTTC. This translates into CASSWGGVYGYTF.